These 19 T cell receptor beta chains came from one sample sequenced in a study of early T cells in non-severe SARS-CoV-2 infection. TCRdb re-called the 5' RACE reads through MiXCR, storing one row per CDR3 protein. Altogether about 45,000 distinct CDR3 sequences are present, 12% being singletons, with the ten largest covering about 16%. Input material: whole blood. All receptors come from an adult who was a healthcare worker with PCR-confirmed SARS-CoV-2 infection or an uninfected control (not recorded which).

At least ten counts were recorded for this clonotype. The CDR3 spells CASSLTRAGETQYF. Written as DNA, the CDR3 is TGTGCCAGCAGTTTGACGAGGGCGGGGGAGACCCAGTACTTC. V gene TRBV28 combines with J gene TRBJ2-5; perhaps TRBD2 as D (6 bases). The germline V gene has CDR1 MDHEN and CDR2 SYDVKM. The V and J ends lost 3 bases and 5 bases respectively, with 13 bases between them. The CDR3 sequence is 14 residues long. Supplemented by reference TRBV28 and TRBJ2-5, the full variable domain reads DVKVTQSSRYLVKRTGEKVFLECVQDMDHENMFWYRQDPGLGLRLIYFSYDVKMKEKGDIPEGYSVSREKKERFSLILESASTNQTSMYLCASSLTRAGETQYFGPGTRLLVL.

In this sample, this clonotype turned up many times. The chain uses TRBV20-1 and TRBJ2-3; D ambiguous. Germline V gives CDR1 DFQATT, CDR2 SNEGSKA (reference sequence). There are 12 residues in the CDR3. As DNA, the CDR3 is TGCAGCCCCTCCCCTAGCACAGATACGCAGTATTTT. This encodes CSPSPSTDTQYF.

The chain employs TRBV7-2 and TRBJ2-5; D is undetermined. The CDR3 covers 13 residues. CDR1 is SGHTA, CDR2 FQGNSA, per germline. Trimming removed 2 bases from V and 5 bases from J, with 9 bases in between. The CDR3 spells CASSLLKGETQYF. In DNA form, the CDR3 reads TGTGCCAGCAGCTTACTAAAAGGGGAGACCCAGTACTTC.

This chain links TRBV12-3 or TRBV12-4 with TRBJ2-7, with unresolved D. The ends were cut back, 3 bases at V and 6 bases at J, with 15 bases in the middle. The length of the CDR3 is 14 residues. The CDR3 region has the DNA TGTGCCAGCAGTTTGGTACCGAACGTGGCCGAGCAGTACTTC. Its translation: CASSLVPNVAEQYF.

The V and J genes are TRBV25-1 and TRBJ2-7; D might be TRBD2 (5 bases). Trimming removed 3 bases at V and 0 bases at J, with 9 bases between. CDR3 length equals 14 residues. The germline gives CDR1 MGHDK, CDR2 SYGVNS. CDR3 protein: CASSDVGSSYEQYF. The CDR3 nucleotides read TGTGCCAGCAGTGATGTAGGGAGCTCCTACGAGCAGTACTTC.

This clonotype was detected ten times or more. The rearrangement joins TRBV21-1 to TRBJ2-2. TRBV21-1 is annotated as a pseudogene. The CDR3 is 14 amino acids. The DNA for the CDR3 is TGTGCCAGCAGCAAAGCACGCAACACCGGGGAGCTGTTTTTT. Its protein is CASSKARNTGELFF.

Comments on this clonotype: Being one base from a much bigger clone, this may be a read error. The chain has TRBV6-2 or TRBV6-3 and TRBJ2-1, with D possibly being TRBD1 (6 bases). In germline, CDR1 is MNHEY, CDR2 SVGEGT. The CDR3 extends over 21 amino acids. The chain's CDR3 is CASSYSPDSLTGSSSYNGQFF. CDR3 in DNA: TGTGCCAGCAGTTACTCCCCGGACAGTCTCACGGGGTCCAGCTCCTACAATGGGCAGTTCTTC.

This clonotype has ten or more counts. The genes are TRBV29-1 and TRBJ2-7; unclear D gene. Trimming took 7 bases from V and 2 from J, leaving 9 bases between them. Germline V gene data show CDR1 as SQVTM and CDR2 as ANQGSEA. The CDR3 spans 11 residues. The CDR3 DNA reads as TGCAGCGCCTCCCTCGCCTACGAGCAGTACTTC. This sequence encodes CSASLAYEQYF.

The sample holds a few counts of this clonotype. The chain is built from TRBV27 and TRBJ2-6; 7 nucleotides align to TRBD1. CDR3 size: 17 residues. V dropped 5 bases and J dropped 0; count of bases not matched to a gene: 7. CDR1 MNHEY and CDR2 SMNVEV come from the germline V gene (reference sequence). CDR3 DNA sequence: TGTGCCAGCAGTCGACAGGGCCTAGCCTCTGGGGCCAACGTCCTGACTTTC. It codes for CASSRQGLASGANVLTF.

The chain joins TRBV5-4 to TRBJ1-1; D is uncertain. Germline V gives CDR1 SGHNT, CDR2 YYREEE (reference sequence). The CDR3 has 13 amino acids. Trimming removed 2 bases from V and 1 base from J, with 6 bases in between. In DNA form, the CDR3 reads TGTGCCAGCAGCTTTTCAGAGAACACTGAAGCTTTCTTT. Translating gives CASSFSENTEAFF.

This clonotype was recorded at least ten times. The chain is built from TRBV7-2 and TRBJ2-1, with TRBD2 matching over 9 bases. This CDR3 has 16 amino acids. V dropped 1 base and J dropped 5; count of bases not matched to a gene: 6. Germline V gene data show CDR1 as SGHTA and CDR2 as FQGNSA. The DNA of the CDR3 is TGTGCCAGCAGCTTAGGAAGCGGGAGGATCCACAATGAGCAGTTCTTC. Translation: CASSLGSGRIHNEQFF.

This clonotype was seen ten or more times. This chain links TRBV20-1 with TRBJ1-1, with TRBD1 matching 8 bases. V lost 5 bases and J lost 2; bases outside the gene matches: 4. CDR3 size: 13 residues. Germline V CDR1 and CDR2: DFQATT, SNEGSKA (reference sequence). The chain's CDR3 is CSAETGDNTEAFF. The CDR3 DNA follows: TGCAGTGCTGAGACAGGGGATAACACTGAAGCTTTCTTT.

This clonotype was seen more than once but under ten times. For the CDR3, the DNA is TGTGCCAGCAGCTTATTTTCCCTAGGTCGGGAGATATATGAGCAGTTCTTC. Translation gives CASSLFSLGREIYEQFF. V gene TRBV7-3 combines with J gene TRBJ2-1, with a possible D match to TRBD2 (6 bases). CDR3 length: 17 residues. The germline V gene has CDR1 SGHTA and CDR2 FQGTGA. V dropped 2 bases and J dropped 8 bases, with 22 bases sitting between them. The whole variable domain, remainder taken from reference TRBV7-3 and TRBJ2-1, is GAGVSQTPSNKVTEKGKYVELRCDPISGHTALYWYRQSLGQGPEFLIYFQGTGAADDSGLPNDRFFAVRPEGSVSTLKIQRTERGDSAVYLCASSLFSLGREIYEQFFGPGTRLTVL.

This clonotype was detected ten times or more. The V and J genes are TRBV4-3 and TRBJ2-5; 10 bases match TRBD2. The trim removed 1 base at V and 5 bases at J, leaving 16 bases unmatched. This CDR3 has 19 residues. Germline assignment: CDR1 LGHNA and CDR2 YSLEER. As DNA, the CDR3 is TGCGCCAGCAGCCAAGCACTCGCTGGGCAAGCGGGAGGGAGGGAGACCCAGTACTTC. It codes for CASSQALAGQAGGRETQYF.

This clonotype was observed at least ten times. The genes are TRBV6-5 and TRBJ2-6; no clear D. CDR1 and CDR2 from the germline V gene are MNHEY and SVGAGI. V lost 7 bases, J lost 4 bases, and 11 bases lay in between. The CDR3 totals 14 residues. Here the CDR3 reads CASIPRTGANVLTF. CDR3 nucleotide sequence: TGTGCCAGCATTCCTCGAACAGGGGCCAACGTCCTGACTTTC.

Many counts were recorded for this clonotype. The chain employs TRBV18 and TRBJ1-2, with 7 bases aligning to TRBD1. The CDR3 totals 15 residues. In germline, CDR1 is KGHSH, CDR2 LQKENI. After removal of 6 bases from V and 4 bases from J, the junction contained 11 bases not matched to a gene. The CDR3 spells CASSPPSTGSYGYTF. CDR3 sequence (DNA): TGTGCCAGCTCTCCTCCCTCGACAGGGAGCTATGGCTACACCTTC.

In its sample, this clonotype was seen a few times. CDR3 amino acids: CASSPPSGLGYGYTF. Written as DNA, the CDR3 is TGTGCCAGCTCACCACCGTCCGGCCTGGGATATGGCTACACCTTC. The chain couples TRBV18 to TRBJ1-2; no firm D call. V dropped 0 bases and J dropped 5 bases, with 13 bases sitting between them. Germline-derived CDR1 and CDR2 are KGHSH and LQKENI. CDR3 length: 15 residues.

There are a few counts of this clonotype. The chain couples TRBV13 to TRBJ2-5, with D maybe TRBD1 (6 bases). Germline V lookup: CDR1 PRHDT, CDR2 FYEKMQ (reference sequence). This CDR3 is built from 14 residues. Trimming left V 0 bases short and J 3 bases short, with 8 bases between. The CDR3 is CASSLGTGEETQYF. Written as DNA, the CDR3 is TGTGCCAGCAGCTTAGGGACAGGAGAAGAGACCCAGTACTTC.

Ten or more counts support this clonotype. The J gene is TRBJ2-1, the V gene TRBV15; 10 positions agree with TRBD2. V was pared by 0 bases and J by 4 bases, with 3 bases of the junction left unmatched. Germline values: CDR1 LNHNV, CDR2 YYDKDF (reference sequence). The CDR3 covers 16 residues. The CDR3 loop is CATSRDPSGGYNEQFF. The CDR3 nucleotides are TGTGCCACCAGCAGAGATCCTAGCGGGGGTTACAATGAGCAGTTCTTC.